A single sample is the source of the 24 T cell receptor beta chains below, sequenced in a study of T cells in Graves' hyperthyroidism and ophthalmopathy. RNA transcripts were the template for amplifying TCR beta CDR3 regions. The study used the HTBI primer set for a first-round RT-PCR of the TCR CDR3. TCRdb re-called the multiplex PCR reads with MiXCR, one entry per CDR3 protein. The sample shows around 300,000 distinct CDR3 sequences, about an eighth of them seen only once. Sequencing was performed on blood. The source is a woman aged 40 to 49 with Graves' ophthalmopathy.

In its sample, this clonotype was seen many times. The chain employs TRBV20-1 and TRBJ2-3; D gene unclear. Germline V lookup: CDR1 DFQATT, CDR2 SNEGSKA (reference sequence). The CDR3 loop spans 11 amino acids. The DNA of the CDR3 is TGCAGCCCCGCGGACACAGATACGCAGTATTTT. Translated: CSPADTDTQYF.

This clonotype was observed a handful of times. The rearrangement joins TRBV7-9 to TRBJ2-1; the D is unclear. The CDR3 runs to 15 residues. The V gene's germline CDR1 is SEHNR and CDR2 FQNEAQ (reference sequence). With 5 bases removed from V and 4 bases from J, the gap between germline ends came to 15 bases. CDR3 nucleotides: TGTGCCAGCAGCCATGAAACGGGCGTTTACAATGAGCAGTTCTTC. Translated, it gives CASSHETGVYNEQFF.

The rearrangement joins TRBV18 to TRBJ2-7, with TRBD1 matching over 9 bases. V trimming: 6 bases; J trimming: 2 bases; junction bases outside the gene matches: 8. CDR3 length: 15 amino acids. Looked up from germline, CDR1 is KGHSH and CDR2 is LQKENI. The CDR3 DNA follows: TGTGCCAGCTCTCCCGGGACAGGGCTAACCTACGAGCAGTACTTC. Protein: CASSPGTGLTYEQYF. The full variable domain, in which reference TRBV18 and TRBJ2-7 provide the parts outside the CDR3, is NAGVMQNPRHLVRRRGQEARLRCSPMKGHSHVYWYRQLPEEGLKFMVYLQKENIIDESGMPKERFSAEFPKEGPSILRIQQVVRGDSAAYFCASSPGTGLTYEQYFGPGTRLTVT.

At least ten counts were recorded for this clonotype. V usage is TRBV5-1 and J usage is TRBJ2-1, with 13 bases aligning to TRBD2. Trimming removed 4 bases from V and 8 bases from J; junction bases left unmatched: 6. CDR1 and CDR2 from the germline V gene are SGHRS and YFSETQ. This CDR3 contains 15 residues. The CDR3 loop is CASSITSGGAYEQFF. The CDR3 DNA reads TGCGCCAGCAGCATAACTAGCGGGGGGGCCTATGAGCAGTTCTTC.

J is TRBJ2-3 and V is TRBV30; D call uncertain. This CDR3 comprises 13 residues. Germline assignment: CDR1 GTSNPN and CDR2 SVGIG (reference sequence). V dropped 1 base and J dropped 0 bases, with 5 bases sitting between them. CDR3 amino acids: CAWSAESTDTQYF. Written as DNA, the CDR3 is TGTGCCTGGAGTGCCGAGAGCACAGATACGCAGTATTTT. The whole variable domain, filled in from reference TRBV30 and TRBJ2-3, reads SQTIHQWPATLVQPVGSPLSLECTVEGTSNPNLYWYRQAAGRGLQLLFYSVGIGQISSEVPQNLSASRPQDRQFILSSKKLLLSDSGFYLCAWSAESTDTQYFGPGTRLTVL.

This clonotype was recorded many times. The rearrangement links TRBV10-1 to TRBJ2-1; no reliable D call. Germline V gene lookup returns CDR1 WNHNN and CDR2 SYGVQD (reference sequence). The length of the CDR3 is 13 residues. V was pared by 3 bases and J by 2 bases, with 5 bases between. In DNA, the CDR3 is TGCGCCAGCAGTGAAGGGCCCTACAATGAGCAGTTCTTC. Protein: CASSEGPYNEQFF.

The table lists this clonotype with many counts. The chain recombines TRBV24-1 with TRBJ2-1; D call uncertain. Germline V gene data show CDR1 as KGHDR and CDR2 as SFDVKD. V was shortened by 8 bases and J by 10 bases, with 17 bases between the two germline ends. There are 13 residues in the CDR3. CDR3: CATTADSGDEQFF. The CDR3 bases are TGTGCCACCACGGCCGACTCGGGTGACGAGCAGTTCTTC.

Notes on this clonotype: This may be a read error: a much more frequent sequence differs by one nucleotide. J is TRBJ1-4 and V is TRBV2; D call uncertain. This CDR3 spans 14 amino acids. Trimming stripped 8 bases from V and 4 bases from J, with 14 bases between. In germline, CDR1 is SNHLY, CDR2 FYNNEI. The DNA of the CDR3 is TGTGCCAGCGGTTTCAACACCAGTAATGAAAAACTGTTTTTT. Translation gives CASGFNTSNEKLFF.

This clonotype was counted only a few times. The rearrangement joins TRBV7-9 to TRBJ2-6; D is possibly TRBD1 (5 bases). CDR1 is SEHNR and CDR2 is FQNEAQ in the germline V gene (reference sequence). CDR3 length: 16 residues. With 5 bases removed from V and 2 bases from J, the gap between germline ends came to 13 bases. CDR3 sequence reads: CASSPPPTAGANVLTF. In DNA form, the CDR3 reads TGTGCCAGCAGCCCCCCCCCGACAGCTGGGGCCAACGTCCTGACTTTC. Together with reference TRBV7-9 and TRBJ2-6, the CDR3 gives the full variable domain: DTGVSQNPRHKITKRGQNVTFRCDPISEHNRLYWYRQTLGQGPEFLTYFQNEAQLEKSRLLSDRFSAERPKGSFSTLEIQRTEQGDSAMYLCASSPPPTAGANVLTFGAGSRLTVL.

This clonotype was found a few times. V usage is TRBV7-6 and J usage is TRBJ1-5, with D perhaps TRBD1 (5 bases). Between the trimmed V and J ends, which lost 5 bases and 3 bases, there was a span of 14 bases. The CDR3 has 15 residues. The germline CDR1 and CDR2 sequences are SGHVS and FNYEAQ. The CDR3 nucleotides read TGTGCCAGCAGCCCCGGGGGGGAGGCCAATCAGCCCCAGCATTTT. Translated, it gives CASSPGGEANQPQHF. Filled out from reference TRBV7-6 and TRBJ1-5, the complete variable domain reads GAGVSQSPRYKVTKRGQDVALRCDPISGHVSLYWYRQALGQGPEFLTYFNYEAQQDKSGLPNDRFSAERPEGSISTLTIQRTEQRDSAMYRCASSPGGEANQPQHFGDGTRLSIL.

This clonotype was counted ten times or more. This chain joins TRBV11-2 and TRBJ2-1; no firm D call. This CDR3 is 17 amino acids long. The V and J ends lost 2 bases and 9 bases respectively, with 23 bases between them. Germline CDR1 reads SGHAT; CDR2 reads FQNNGV. This CDR3 reads CASSLIGLGFKPAEQFF. The CDR3 coding sequence is TGTGCCAGCAGCTTAATTGGGCTCGGCTTCAAGCCAGCTGAGCAGTTCTTC. Based on the CDR3 plus reference TRBV11-2 and TRBJ2-1, the full variable domain is EAGVAQSPRYKIIEKRQSVAFWCNPISGHATLYWYQQILGQGPKLLIQFQNNGVVDDSQLPKDRFSAERLKGVDSTLKIQPAKLEDSAVYLCASSLIGLGFKPAEQFFGPGTRLTVL.

In the case of this clonotype: This may be a read error: a much more frequent sequence differs by one nucleotide. The chain combines TRBV27 with TRBJ2-7; 9 positions match TRBD2. There are 15 residues in the CDR3. CDR1 and CDR2 from the germline V gene are MNHEY and SMNVEV (reference sequence). This CDR3 reads CVSSLIAGVSYEQYF. The CDR3 coding sequence is TGTGTCAGCAGTTTGATAGCGGGAGTATCCTACGAGCAGTACTTC.

This clonotype was observed at least ten times. The chain uses TRBV11-1 and TRBJ2-1; D unclear. The CDR3 has 13 residues. V dropped 2 bases and J dropped 10 bases, with 12 bases sitting between them. Germline values: CDR1 SGHAT, CDR2 FQDESV (reference sequence). The CDR3 region has the DNA TGTGCCAGCAGCTTATTCTCAGTGGGAGAGCAGTTCTTC. Protein: CASSLFSVGEQFF.

This clonotype has just a few counts. This rearrangement joins TRBV7-9 to TRBJ2-2; D perhaps matches TRBD2 (5 bases). Per the germline V gene, CDR1 is SEHNR and CDR2 is FQNEAQ (reference sequence). V was cut by 0 bases and J by 7 bases, with 9 bases left in between. This CDR3 is built from 14 residues. CDR3 sequence (DNA): TGTGCCAGCAGCTTAGCCCGGGCGGGCGGGGAGCTGTTTTTT. Encoded protein: CASSLARAGGELFF.

This clonotype was detected many times. The rearrangement uses TRBV11-2 and TRBJ2-3; 9 nucleotides align to TRBD2. J gave up 3 bases and V 5 bases, and 9 bases lay outside the gene matches. The CDR3 length is 16 residues. Germline CDR1 is SGHAT and CDR2 is FQNNGV. DNA for the CDR3: TGTGCCAGCAGCGCCCAAGCGGGGGGTTCAACAGATACGCAGTATTTT. It codes for CASSAQAGGSTDTQYF.

Only a few counts were recorded for this clonotype. The V gene is TRBV3-1, the J gene TRBJ2-5; D call uncertain. From germline, CDR1 is LGHDT and CDR2 YNNKEL (reference sequence). V dropped 1 base and J dropped 0 bases, with 15 bases sitting between them. CDR3 length: 17 amino acids. In DNA form, the CDR3 reads TGTGCCAGCAGCCAAGCGGGCCTCAGGCTGCACCAAGAGACCCAGTACTTC. This gives the protein CASSQAGLRLHQETQYF.

This clonotype was picked up many times. This chain connects TRBV9 to TRBJ2-3; D remains unclear. The length of the CDR3 is 13 residues. Deletions cut 3 bases from V and 6 bases from J, with 11 bases between. Germline CDR1 and CDR2: SGDLS and YYNGEE. The CDR3 spells CASSAVTRDTQYF. The CDR3 DNA is TGTGCCAGCAGCGCAGTGACTCGGGATACGCAGTATTTT. The full variable domain, its missing parts supplied by reference TRBV9 and TRBJ2-3, is DSGVTQTPKHLITATGQRVTLRCSPRSGDLSVYWYQQSLDQGLQFLIQYYNGEERAKGNILERFSAQQFPDLHSELNLSSLELGDSALYFCASSAVTRDTQYFGPGTRLTVL.

This clonotype has ten or more counts. Sequence at one end of the junction differs from germline and may be a read error. The genes are TRBV3-1 and TRBJ2-2; 8 nucleotides agree with TRBD1. Germline values: CDR1 LGHDT, CDR2 YNNKEL (reference sequence). The length of the CDR3 is 12 residues. Written as DNA, the CDR3 is TGTGCCAGCAGCCAAGAACAGGGGGAACTGTTTTTT. Translated, it gives CASSQEQGELFF.

Ten or more counts support this clonotype. The chain links TRBV5-4 to TRBJ2-7; D perhaps matches TRBD2 (6 bases). The ends were cut back, 7 bases at V and 3 bases at J, with 17 bases in the middle. The CDR3 contains 14 residues. Germline loops: CDR1 SGHNT, CDR2 YYREEE (reference sequence). The CDR3 spells CASSRPGVDYEQYF. In nucleotides, the CDR3 is TGTGCCAGCTCACGTCCGGGGGTTGACTACGAGCAGTACTTC.

This chain connects TRBV7-9 to TRBJ2-3, with D perhaps TRBD1 or TRBD2 (5 bases each). The CDR3 loop spans 15 amino acids. Trimming removed 5 bases from V and 3 bases from J, with 15 bases in between. Germline CDR1 is SEHNR and CDR2 is FQNEAQ (reference sequence). This chain's CDR3 is CASSPAQGVTDTQYF. The CDR3 nucleotides read TGTGCCAGCAGCCCAGCCCAGGGAGTAACAGATACGCAGTATTTT.

This chain connects TRBV19 to TRBJ1-5; maybe TRBD1 (5 bases). The CDR3 contains 15 residues. Germline V CDR1 and CDR2: LNHDA, SQIVND (reference sequence). The germline V and J ends were trimmed by 3 bases and 1 base, with 10 bases remaining between them. CDR3 DNA: TGTGCCAGTAGTATTCAGGGCCTCAGCAATCAGCCCCAGCATTTT. It codes for CASSIQGLSNQPQHF. Full variable domain (outside the CDR3, taken from reference TRBV19 and TRBJ1-5): DGGITQSPKYLFRKEGQNVTLSCEQNLNHDAMYWYRQDPGQGLRLIYYSQIVNDFQKGDIAEGYSVSREKKESFPLTVTSAQKNPTAFYLCASSIQGLSNQPQHFGDGTRLSIL.

The V and J genes are TRBV4-2 and TRBJ2-1; D is perhaps TRBD2 (6 bases). With 6 bases removed from V and 1 base from J, the gap between germline ends came to 16 bases. This CDR3 contains 16 residues. The germline CDR1 and CDR2 sequences are LGHNA and YNFKEQ. The CDR3 protein is CASSPFSGGSYNEQFF. The CDR3 DNA reads as TGTGCCAGCAGTCCGTTCAGTGGAGGGTCCTACAATGAGCAGTTCTTC.

This clonotype appeared a few times. This chain joins TRBV6-1 and TRBJ2-7; D call uncertain. CDR3 size: 14 residues. Deletions cut 1 base from V and 0 bases from J, with 7 bases between. Germline V CDR1 and CDR2: MNHNS, SASEGT. For the CDR3, the DNA is TGTGCCAGCAGTGAAGAAGGAAACTCCTACGAGCAGTACTTC. Protein product: CASSEEGNSYEQYF.

This clonotype was observed many times. This rearrangement joins TRBV10-3 to TRBJ1-1, with TRBD1 matching 7 bases. The CDR3 totals 12 residues. V lost 10 bases and J lost 5; bases outside the gene matches: 7. Germline CDR1 ENHRY, CDR2 SYGVKD. CDR3 in amino acids: CATRQGETEAFF. CDR3 sequence (DNA): TGTGCCACTCGACAGGGTGAAACTGAAGCTTTCTTT.